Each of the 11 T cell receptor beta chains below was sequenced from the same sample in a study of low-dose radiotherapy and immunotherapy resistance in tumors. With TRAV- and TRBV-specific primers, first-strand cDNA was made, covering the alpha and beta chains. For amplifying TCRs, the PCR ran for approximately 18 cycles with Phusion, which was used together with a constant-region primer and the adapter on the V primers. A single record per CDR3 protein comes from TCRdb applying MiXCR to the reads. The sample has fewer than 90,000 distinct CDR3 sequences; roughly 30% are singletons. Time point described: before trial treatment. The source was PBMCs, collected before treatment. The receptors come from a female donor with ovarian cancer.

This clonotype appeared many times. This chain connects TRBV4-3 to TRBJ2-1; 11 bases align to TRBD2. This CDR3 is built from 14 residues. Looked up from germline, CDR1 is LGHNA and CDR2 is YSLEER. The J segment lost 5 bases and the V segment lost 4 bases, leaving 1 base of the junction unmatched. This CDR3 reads CASSLAGGNNEQFF. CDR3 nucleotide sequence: TGCGCCAGCAGCCTAGCGGGAGGGAACAATGAGCAGTTCTTC.

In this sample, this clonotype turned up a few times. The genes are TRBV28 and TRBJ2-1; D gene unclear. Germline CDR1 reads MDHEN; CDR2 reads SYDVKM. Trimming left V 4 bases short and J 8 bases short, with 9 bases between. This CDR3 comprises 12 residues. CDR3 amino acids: CASSYSNYEQFF. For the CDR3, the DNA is TGTGCCAGCAGTTACTCTAACTATGAGCAGTTCTTC.

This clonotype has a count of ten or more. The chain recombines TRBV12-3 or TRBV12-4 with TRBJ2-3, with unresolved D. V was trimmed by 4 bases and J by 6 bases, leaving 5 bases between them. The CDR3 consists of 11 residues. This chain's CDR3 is CASSSGDTQYF. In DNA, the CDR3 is TGTGCCAGCAGTTCCGGTGATACGCAGTATTTT.

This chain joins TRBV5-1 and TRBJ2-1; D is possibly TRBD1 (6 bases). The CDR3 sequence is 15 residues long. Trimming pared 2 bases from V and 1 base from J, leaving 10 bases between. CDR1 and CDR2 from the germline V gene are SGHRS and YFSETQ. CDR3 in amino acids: CASSFSGQSYNEQFF. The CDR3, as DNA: TGCGCCAGCAGCTTCTCCGGACAGTCCTACAATGAGCAGTTCTTC.

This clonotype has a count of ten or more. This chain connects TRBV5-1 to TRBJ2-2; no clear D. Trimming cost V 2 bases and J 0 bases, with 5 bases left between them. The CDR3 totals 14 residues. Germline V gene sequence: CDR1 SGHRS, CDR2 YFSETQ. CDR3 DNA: TGCGCCAGCAGCTTTACACCGAACACCGGGGAGCTGTTTTTT. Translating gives CASSFTPNTGELFF. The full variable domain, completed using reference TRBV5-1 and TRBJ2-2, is KAGVTQTPRYLIKTRGQQVTLSCSPISGHRSVSWYQQTPGQGLQFLFEYFSETQRNKGNFPGRFSGRQFSNSRSEMNVSTLELGDSALYLCASSFTPNTGELFFGEGSRLTVL.

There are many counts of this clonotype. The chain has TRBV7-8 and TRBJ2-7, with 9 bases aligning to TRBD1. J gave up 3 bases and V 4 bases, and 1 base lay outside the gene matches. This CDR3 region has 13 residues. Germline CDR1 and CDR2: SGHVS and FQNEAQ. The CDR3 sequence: CASSSDRGYEQYF. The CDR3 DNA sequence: TGTGCCAGCAGCTCGGACAGGGGCTACGAGCAGTACTTC.

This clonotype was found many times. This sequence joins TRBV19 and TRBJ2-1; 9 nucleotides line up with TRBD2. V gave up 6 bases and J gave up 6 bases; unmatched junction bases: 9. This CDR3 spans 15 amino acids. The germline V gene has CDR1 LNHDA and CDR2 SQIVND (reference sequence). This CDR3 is CASSQTSGYLNEQFF. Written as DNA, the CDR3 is TGTGCCAGTAGCCAGACTAGCGGCTACCTCAATGAGCAGTTCTTC.

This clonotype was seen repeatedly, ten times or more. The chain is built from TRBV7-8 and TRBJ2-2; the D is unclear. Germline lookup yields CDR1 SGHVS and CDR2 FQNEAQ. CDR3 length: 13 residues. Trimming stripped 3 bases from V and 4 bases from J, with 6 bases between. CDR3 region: CASSLSGTGELFF. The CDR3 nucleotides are TGTGCCAGCAGCTTGTCTGGCACCGGGGAGCTGTTTTTT.

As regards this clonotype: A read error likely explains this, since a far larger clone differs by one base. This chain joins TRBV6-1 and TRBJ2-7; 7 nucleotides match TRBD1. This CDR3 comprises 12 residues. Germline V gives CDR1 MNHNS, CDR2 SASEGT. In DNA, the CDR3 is TGTGCCACCTCCCAGACAGGGTACGAGCTGTACTTC. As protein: CATSQTGYELYF.

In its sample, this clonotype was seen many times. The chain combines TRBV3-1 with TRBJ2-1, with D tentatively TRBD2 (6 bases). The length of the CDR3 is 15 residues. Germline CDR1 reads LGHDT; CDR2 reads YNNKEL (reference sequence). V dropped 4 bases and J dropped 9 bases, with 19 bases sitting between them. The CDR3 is CASSPPGLPFSEQFF. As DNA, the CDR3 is TGTGCCAGCAGCCCCCCGGGACTGCCTTTCAGTGAGCAGTTCTTC.

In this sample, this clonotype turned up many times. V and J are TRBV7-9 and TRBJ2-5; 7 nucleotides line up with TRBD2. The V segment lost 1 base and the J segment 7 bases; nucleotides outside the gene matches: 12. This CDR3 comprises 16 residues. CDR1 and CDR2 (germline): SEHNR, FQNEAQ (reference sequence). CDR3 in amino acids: CASSLEVASGPGTQYF. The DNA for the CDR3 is TGTGCCAGCAGCTTAGAGGTGGCTAGCGGCCCAGGGACCCAGTACTTC.